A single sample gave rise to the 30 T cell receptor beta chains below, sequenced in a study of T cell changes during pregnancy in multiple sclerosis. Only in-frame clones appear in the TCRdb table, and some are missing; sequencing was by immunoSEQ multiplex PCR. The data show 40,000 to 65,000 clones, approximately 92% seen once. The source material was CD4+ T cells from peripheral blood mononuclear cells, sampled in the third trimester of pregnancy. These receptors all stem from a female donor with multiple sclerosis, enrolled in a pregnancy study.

For the CDR3, the DNA is TGTGCCAGTAGCCTAACAGGGGTTGGAAACACCATATATTTT. This gives the protein CASSLTGVGNTIYF. This chain connects TRBV19 to TRBJ1-3, with 7 bases identical to TRBD1. Germline loops: CDR1 LNHDA, CDR2 SQIVND (reference sequence). The V gene end was trimmed by 6 bases and the J gene end by 3 bases; junction bases not matched to a gene: 5. The length of the CDR3 is 14 residues.

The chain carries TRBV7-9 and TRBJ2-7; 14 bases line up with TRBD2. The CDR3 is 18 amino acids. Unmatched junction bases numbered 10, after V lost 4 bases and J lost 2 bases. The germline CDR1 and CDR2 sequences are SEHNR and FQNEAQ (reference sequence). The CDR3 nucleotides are TGTGCCAGCAGCTCCAGGACTAGCGGGAGGACCCTAACCTACGAGCAGTACTTC. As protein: CASSSRTSGRTLTYEQYF.

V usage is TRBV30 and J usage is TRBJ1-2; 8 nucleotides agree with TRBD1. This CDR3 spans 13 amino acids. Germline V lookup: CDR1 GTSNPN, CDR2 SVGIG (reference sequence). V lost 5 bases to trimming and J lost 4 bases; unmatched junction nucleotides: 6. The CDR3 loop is CAWGQGAGYGYTF. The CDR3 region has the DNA TGTGCCTGGGGACAGGGTGCGGGCTATGGCTACACCTTC. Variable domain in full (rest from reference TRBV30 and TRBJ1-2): SQTIHQWPATLVQPVGSPLSLECTVEGTSNPNLYWYRQAAGRGLQLLFYSVGIGQISSEVPQNLSASRPQDRQFILSSKKLLLSDSGFYLCAWGQGAGYGYTFGSGTRLTVV.

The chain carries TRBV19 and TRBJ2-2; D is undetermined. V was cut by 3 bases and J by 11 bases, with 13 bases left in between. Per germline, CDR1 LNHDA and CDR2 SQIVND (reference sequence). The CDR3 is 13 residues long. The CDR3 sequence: CASSIDHSGELFF. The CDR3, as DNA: TGTGCCAGTAGTATCGACCATTCAGGAGAGCTGTTTTTT.

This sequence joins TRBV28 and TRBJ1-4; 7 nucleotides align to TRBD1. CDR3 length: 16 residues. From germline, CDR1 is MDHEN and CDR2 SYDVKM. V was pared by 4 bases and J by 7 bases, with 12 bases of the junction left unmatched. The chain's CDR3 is CASSSQRTGGIEKLFF. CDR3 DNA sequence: TGTGCCAGCAGTTCTCAACGGACAGGCGGTATTGAAAAACTGTTTTTT.

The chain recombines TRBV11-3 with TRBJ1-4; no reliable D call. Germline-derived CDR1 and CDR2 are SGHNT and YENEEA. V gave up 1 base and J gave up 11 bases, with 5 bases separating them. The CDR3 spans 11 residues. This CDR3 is CASSLGEKLFF. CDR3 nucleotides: TGTGCCAGCAGCTTAGGGGAGAAACTGTTTTTT.

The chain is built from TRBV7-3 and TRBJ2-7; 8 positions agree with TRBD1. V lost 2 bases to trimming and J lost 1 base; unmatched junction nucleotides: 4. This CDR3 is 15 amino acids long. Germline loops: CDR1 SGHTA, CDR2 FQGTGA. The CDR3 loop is CASSLPGQVSYEQYF. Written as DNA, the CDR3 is TGTGCCAGCAGCTTACCGGGACAGGTTTCCTACGAGCAGTACTTC. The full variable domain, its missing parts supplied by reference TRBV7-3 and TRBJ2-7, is GAGVSQTPSNKVTEKGKYVELRCDPISGHTALYWYRQSLGQGPEFLIYFQGTGAADDSGLPNDRFFAVRPEGSVSTLKIQRTERGDSAVYLCASSLPGQVSYEQYFGPGTRLTVT.

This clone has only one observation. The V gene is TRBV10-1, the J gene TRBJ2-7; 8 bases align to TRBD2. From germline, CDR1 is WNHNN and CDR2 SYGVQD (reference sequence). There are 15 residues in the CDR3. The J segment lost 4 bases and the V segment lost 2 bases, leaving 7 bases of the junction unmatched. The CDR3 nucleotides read TGCGCCAGCAGTGAGAGCGGGACTAGAAGTTACGAGCAGTACTTC. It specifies CASSESGTRSYEQYF.

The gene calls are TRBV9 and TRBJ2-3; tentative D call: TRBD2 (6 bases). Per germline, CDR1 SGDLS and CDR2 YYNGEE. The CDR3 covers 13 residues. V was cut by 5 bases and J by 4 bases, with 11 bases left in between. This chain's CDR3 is CASSGRGADTQYF. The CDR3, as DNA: TGTGCCAGCAGTGGGCGGGGAGCAGATACGCAGTATTTT.

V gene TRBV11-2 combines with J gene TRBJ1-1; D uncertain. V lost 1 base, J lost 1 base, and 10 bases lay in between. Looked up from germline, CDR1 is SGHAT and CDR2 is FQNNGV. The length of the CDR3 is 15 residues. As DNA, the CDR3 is TGTGCCAGCAGCTTAGTGGGTCGGGGGAACACTGAAGCTTTCTTT. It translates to CASSLVGRGNTEAFF.

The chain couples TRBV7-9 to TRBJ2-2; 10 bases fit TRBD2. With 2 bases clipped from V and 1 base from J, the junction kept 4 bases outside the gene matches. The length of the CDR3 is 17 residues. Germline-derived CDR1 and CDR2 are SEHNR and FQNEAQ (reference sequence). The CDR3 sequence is CASSLSTSGMNTGELFF. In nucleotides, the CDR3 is TGTGCCAGCAGCTTATCTACTAGCGGGATGAACACCGGGGAGCTGTTTTTT.

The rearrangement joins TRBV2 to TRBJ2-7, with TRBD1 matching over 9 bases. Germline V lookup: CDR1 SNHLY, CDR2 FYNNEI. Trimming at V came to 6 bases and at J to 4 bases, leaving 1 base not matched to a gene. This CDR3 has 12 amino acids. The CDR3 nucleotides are TGTGCCAGCAGCGGGACAGGGTACGAGCAGTACTTC. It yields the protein CASSGTGYEQYF. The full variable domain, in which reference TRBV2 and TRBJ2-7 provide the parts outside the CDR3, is EPEVTQTPSHQVTQMGQEVILRCVPISNHLYFYWYRQILGQKVEFLVSFYNNEISEKSEIFDDQFSVERPDGSNFTLKIRSTKLEDSAMYFCASSGTGYEQYFGPGTRLTVT.

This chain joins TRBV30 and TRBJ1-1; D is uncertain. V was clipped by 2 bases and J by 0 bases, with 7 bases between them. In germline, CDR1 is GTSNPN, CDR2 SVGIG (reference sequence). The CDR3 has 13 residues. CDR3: CAWSPQLNTEAFF. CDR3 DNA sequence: TGTGCCTGGAGTCCTCAGTTGAACACTGAAGCTTTCTTT. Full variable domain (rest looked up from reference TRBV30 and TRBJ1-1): SQTIHQWPATLVQPVGSPLSLECTVEGTSNPNLYWYRQAAGRGLQLLFYSVGIGQISSEVPQNLSASRPQDRQFILSSKKLLLSDSGFYLCAWSPQLNTEAFFGQGTRLTVV.

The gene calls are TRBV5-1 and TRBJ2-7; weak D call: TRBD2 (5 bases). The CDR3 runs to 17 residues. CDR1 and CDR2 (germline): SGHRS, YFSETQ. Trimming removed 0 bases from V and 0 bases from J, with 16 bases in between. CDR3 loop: CASSLGTPGVPSYEQYF. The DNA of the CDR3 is TGCGCCAGCAGCTTGGGGACCCCCGGGGTACCCTCCTACGAGCAGTACTTC.

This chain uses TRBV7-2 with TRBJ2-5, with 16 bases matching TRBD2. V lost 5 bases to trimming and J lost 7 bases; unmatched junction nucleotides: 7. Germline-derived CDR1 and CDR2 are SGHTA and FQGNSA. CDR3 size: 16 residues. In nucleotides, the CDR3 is TGTGCCAGCAGCCCGGGACTAGCGGGGGGGCCTGGGACCCAGTACTTC. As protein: CASSPGLAGGPGTQYF.

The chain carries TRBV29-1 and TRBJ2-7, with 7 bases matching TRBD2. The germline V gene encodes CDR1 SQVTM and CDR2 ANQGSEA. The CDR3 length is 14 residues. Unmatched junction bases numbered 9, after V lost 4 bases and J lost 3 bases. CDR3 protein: CSVGLGPGGYEQYF. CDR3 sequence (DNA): TGCAGCGTTGGATTAGGCCCGGGGGGCTACGAGCAGTACTTC.

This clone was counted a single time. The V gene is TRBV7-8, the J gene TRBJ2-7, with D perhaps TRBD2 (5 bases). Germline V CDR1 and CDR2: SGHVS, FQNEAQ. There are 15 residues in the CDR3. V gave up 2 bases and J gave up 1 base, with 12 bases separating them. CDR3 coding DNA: TGTGCCAGCAGCTTAACTACTAGTCTGTCCTACGAGCAGTACTTC. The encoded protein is CASSLTTSLSYEQYF.

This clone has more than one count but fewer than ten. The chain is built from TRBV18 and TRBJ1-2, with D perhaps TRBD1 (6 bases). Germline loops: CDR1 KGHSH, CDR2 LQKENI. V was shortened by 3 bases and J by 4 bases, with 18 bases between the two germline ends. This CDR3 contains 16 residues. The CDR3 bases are TGTGCCAGCTCACCTCGGGGGGGCGGTGGCACCTATGGCTACACCTTC. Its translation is CASSPRGGGGTYGYTF.

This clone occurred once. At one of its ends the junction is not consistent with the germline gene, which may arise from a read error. In DNA form, the CDR3 reads TGTGCCAGCGGCGTAGGACCCGGGACTACTAATGAAAAACTGTTTTTT. Translated, it gives CASGVGPGTTNEKLFF. The V gene is TRBV9, the J gene TRBJ1-4, with D tentatively TRBD1 (5 bases). CDR1 is SGDLS, CDR2 YYNGEE, per germline. This CDR3 contains 16 residues.

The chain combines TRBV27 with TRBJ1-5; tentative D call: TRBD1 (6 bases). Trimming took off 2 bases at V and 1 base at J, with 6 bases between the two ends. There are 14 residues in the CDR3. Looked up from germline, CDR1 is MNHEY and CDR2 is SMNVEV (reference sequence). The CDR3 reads CASSLQGSNQPQHF. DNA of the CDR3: TGTGCCAGCAGTTTACAGGGGAGCAATCAGCCCCAGCATTTT.

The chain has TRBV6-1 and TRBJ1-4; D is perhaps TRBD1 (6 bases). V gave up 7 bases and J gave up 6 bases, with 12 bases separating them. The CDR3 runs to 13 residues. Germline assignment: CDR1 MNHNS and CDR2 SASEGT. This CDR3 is CASTDKGDEKLFF. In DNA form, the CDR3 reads TGTGCCAGCACTGACAAGGGGGATGAAAAACTGTTTTTT.

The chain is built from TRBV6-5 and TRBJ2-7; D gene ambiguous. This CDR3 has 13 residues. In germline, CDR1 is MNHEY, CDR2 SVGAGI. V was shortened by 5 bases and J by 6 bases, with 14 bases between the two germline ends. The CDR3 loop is CASSKTPRGEQYF. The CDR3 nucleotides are TGTGCCAGCAGTAAAACCCCTCGCGGCGAGCAGTACTTC.

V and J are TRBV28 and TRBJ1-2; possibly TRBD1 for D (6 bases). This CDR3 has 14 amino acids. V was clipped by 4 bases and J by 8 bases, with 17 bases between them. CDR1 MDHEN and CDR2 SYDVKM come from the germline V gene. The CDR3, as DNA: TGTGCCAGCAGTTATATAGGGACGAGGGGGGGCTACACCTTC. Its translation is CASSYIGTRGGYTF.

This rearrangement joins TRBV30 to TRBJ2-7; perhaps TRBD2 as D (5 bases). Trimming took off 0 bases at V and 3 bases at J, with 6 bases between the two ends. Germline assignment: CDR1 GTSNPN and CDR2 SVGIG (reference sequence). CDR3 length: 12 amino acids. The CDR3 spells CAWSVGGYEQYF. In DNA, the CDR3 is TGTGCCTGGAGTGTAGGAGGCTACGAGCAGTACTTC.

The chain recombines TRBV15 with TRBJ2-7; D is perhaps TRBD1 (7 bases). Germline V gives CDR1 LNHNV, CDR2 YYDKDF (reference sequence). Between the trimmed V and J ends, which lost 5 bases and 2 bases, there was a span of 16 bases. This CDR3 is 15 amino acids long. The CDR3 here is CATSSRGRGAYEQYF. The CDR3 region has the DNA TGTGCCACCAGCTCCCGAGGCAGGGGGGCCTACGAGCAGTACTTC.

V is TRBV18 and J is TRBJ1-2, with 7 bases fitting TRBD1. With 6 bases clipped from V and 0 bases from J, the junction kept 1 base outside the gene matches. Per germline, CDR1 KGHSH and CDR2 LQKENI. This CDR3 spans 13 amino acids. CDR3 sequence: CASSQGANYGYTF. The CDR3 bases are TGTGCCAGCTCGCAGGGGGCTAACTATGGCTACACCTTC.

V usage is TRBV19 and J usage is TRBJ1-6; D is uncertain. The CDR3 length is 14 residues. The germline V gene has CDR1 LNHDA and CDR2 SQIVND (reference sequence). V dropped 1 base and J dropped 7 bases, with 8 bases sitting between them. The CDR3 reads CASSIVTVNSPLHF. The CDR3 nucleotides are TGTGCCAGTAGTATAGTCACAGTGAATTCACCCCTCCACTTT.

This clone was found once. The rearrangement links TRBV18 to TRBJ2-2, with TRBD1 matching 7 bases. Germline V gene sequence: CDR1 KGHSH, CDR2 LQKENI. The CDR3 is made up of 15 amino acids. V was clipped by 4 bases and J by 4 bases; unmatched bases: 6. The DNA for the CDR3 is TGTGCCAGCTCACTCGACAGGGTTGGCACCGGGGAGCTGTTTTTT. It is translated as CASSLDRVGTGELFF.

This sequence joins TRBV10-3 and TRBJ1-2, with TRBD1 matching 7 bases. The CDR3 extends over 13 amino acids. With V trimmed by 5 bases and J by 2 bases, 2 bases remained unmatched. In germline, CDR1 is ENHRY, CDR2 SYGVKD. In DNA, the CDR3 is TGTGCCATCAGTTCGGACAGGAACTATGGCTACACCTTC. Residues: CAISSDRNYGYTF.

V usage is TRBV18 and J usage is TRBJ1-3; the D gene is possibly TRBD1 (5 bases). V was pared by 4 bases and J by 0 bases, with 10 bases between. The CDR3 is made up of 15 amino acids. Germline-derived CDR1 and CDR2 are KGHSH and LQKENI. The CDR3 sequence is CASSLGQNSGNTIYF. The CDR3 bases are TGTGCCAGCTCACTTGGACAAAACTCTGGAAACACCATATATTTT.